These 6 T cell receptor beta chains share one sample of origin, sequenced in a study of beta chain features in type 1 diabetes. What was sequenced were expressed TCRB transcripts, since all of the isolated RNA had been reverse transcribed. Assay used: immunoSEQ multiplex PCR; TCRdb lists only in-frame clones, some missing. This table holds approximately 380,000 clones, more than 13% found once. Sequencing used naive CD4+ T cells from blood. All receptors come from a woman under 30 in good health.

The gene calls are TRBV30 and TRBJ2-3, with TRBD2 matching 8 bases. Looked up from germline, CDR1 is GTSNPN and CDR2 is SVGIG (reference sequence). Trimming cost V 8 bases and J 1 base; bases outside gene matches: 5. The CDR3 spans 13 residues. CDR3 nucleotide sequence: TGTGCCGGCCTACTAGCGGGCACAGATACGCAGTATTTT. This translates into CAGLLAGTDTQYF. Supplemented by reference TRBV30 and TRBJ2-3, the full variable domain reads SQTIHQWPATLVQPVGSPLSLECTVEGTSNPNLYWYRQAAGRGLQLLFYSVGIGQISSEVPQNLSASRPQDRQFILSSKKLLLSDSGFYLCAGLLAGTDTQYFGPGTRLTVL.

This clone was picked up a small number of times. This chain uses TRBV29-1 with TRBJ2-7; D may be TRBD2 (6 bases). Per the germline V gene, CDR1 is SQVTM and CDR2 is ANQGSEA. With 6 bases removed from V and 9 bases from J, the gap between germline ends came to 21 bases. There are 13 residues in the CDR3. CDR3: CSVKPGLQDMQYF. The CDR3, as DNA: TGCAGCGTCAAACCGGGACTCCAAGACATGCAGTACTTC.

This clone occurred a few times. The rearrangement links TRBV4-1 to TRBJ2-7; tentative D call: TRBD2 (5 bases). V lost 2 bases to trimming and J lost 7 bases, with 15 bases between them. The CDR3 sequence is 14 residues long. Germline V CDR1 and CDR2: MGHRA, YSYEKL. CDR3 DNA sequence: TGCGCCAGCAGCCAACCCAGAAGAGGGCGAGAGCAGTACTTC. Translating it yields CASSQPRRGREQYF.

The V call is TRBV27, the J call TRBJ1-2; D ambiguous. Trimming pared 2 bases from V and 6 bases from J, leaving 7 bases between. The CDR3 length is 12 residues. In germline, CDR1 is MNHEY, CDR2 SMNVEV (reference sequence). The CDR3 is CASSLDRNGYTF. The CDR3 coding sequence is TGTGCCAGCAGTTTAGATAGAAATGGCTACACCTTC.

This clone appeared a few times. The chain joins TRBV30 to TRBJ1-5; D is possibly TRBD1 (5 bases). There are 15 residues in the CDR3. Deletions cut 0 bases from V and 0 bases from J, with 9 bases between. Germline assignment: CDR1 GTSNPN and CDR2 SVGIG (reference sequence). CDR3 amino acids: CAWSVGGTSNQPQHF. The CDR3, as DNA: TGTGCCTGGAGTGTAGGCGGGACTAGCAATCAGCCCCAGCATTTT.

The chain employs TRBV2 and TRBJ2-3; 7 bases align to TRBD2. CDR3 length: 16 residues. The trim removed 4 bases at V and 4 bases at J, leaving 11 bases unmatched. Germline loops: CDR1 SNHLY, CDR2 FYNNEI. CDR3 sequence reads: CASSGVAGSASDTQYF. The CDR3 bases are TGTGCCAGCAGTGGCGTAGCGGGTTCAGCCTCAGATACGCAGTATTTT.